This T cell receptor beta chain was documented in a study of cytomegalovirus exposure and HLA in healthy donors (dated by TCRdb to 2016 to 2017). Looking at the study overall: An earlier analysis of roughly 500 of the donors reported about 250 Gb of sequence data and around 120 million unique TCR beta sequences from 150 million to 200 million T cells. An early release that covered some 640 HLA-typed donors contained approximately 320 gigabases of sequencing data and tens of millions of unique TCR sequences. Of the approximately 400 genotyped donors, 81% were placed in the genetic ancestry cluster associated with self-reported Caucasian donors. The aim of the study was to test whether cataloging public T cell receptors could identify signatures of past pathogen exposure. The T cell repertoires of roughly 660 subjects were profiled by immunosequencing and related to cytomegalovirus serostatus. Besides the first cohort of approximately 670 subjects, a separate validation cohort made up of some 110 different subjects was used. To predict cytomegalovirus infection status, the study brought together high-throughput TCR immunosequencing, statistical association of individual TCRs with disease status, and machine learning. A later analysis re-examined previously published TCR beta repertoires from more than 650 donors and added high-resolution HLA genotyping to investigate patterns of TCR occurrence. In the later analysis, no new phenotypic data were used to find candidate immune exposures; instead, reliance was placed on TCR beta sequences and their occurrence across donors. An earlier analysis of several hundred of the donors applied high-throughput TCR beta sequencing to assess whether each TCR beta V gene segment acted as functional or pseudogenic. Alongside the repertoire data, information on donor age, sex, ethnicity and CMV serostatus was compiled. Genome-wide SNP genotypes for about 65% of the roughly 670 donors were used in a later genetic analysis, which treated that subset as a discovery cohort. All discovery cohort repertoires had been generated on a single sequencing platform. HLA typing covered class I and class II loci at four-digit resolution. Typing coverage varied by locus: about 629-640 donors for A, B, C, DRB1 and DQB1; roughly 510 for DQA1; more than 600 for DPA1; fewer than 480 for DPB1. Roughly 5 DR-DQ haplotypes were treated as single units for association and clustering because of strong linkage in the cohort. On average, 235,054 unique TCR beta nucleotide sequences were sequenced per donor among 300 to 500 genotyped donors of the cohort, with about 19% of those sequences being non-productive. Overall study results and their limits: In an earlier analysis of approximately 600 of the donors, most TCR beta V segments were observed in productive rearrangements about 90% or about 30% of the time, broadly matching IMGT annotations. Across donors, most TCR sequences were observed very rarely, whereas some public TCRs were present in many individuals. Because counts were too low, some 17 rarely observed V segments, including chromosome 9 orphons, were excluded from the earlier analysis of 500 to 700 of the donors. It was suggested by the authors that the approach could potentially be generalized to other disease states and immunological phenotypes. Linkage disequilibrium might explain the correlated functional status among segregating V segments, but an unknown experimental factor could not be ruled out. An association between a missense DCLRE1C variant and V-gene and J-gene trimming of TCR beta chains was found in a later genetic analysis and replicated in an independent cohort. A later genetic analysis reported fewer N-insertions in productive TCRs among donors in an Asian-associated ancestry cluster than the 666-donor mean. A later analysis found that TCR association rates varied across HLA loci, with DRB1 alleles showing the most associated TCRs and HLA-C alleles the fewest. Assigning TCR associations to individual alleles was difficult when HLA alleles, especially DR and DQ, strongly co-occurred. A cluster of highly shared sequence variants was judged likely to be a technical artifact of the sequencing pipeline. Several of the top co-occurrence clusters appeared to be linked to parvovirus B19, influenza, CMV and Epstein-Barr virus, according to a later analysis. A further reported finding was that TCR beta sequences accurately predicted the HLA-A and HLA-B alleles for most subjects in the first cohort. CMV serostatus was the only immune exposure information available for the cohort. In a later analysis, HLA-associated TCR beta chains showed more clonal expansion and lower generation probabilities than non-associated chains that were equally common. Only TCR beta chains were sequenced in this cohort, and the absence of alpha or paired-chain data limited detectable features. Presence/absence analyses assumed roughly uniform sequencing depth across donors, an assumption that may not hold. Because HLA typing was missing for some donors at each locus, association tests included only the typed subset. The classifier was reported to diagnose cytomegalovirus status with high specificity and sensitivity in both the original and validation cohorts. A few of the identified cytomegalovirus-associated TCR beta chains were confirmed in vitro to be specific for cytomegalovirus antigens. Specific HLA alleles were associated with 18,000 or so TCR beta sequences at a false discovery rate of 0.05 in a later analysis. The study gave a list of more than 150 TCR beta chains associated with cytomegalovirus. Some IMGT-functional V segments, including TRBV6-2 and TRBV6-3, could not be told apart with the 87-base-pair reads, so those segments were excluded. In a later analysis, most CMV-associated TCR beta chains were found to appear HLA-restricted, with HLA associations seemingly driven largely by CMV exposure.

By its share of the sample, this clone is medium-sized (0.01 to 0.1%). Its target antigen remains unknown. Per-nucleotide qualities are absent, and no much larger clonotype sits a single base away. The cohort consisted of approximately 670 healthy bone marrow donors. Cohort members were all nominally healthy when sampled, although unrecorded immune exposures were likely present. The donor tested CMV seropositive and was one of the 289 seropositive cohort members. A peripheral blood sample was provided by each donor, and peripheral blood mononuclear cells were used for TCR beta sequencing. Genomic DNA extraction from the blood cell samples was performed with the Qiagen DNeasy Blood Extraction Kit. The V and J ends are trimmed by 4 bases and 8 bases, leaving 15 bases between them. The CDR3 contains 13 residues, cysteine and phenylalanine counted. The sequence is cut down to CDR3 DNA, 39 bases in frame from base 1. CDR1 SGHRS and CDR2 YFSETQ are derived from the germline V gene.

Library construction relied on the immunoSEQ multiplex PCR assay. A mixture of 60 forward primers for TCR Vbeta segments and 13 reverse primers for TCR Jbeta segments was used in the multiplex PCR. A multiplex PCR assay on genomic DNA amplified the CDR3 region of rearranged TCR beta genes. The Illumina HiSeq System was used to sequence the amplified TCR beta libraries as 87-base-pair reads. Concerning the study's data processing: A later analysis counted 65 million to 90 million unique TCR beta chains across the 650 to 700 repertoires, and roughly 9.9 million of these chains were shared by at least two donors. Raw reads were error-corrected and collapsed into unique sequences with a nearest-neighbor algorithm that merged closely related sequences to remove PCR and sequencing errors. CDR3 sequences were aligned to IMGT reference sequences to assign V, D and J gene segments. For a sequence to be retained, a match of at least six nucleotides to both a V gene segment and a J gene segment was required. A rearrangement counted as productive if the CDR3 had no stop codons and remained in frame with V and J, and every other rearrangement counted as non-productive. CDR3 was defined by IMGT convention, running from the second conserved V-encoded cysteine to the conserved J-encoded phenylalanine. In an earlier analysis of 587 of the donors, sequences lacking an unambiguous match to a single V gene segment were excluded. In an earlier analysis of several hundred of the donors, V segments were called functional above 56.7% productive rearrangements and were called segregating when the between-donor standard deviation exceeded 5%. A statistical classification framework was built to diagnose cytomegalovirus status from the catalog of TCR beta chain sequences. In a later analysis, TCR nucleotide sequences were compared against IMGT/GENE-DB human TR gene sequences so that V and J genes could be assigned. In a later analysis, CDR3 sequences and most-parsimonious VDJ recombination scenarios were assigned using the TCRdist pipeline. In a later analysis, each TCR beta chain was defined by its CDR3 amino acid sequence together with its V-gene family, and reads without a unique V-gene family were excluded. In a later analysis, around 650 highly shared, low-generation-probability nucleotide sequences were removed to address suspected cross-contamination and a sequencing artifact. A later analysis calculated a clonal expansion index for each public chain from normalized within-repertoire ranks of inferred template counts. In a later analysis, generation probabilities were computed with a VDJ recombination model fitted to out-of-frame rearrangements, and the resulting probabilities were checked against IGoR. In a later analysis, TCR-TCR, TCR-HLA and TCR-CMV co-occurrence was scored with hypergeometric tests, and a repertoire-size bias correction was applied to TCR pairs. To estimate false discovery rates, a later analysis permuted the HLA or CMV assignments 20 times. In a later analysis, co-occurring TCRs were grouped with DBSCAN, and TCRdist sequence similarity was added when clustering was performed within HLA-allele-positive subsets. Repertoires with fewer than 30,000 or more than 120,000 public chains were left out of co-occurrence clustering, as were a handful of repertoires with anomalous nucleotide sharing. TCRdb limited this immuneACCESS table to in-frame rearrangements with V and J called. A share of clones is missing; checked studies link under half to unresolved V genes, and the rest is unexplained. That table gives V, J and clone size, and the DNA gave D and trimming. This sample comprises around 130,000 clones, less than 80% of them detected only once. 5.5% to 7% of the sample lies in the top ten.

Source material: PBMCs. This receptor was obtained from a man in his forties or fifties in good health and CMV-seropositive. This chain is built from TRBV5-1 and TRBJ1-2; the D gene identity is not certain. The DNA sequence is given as TGCGCCAGCAGCCAACAGACACGGGAGGGCTACACCTTC. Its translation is CASSQQTREGYTF.